A selection of T cell receptor beta chains follows, all from one sample in a study of PD-1 blockade in classical Hodgkin lymphoma. Repertoires were generated with immunoSEQ multiplex PCR, while TCRdb's copy carries only in-frame clones and drops some. The table has more than 140,000 clones, around 73% seen once. This sample comprised peripheral blood mononuclear cells (PBMCs), obtained before the second cycle of nivolumab. Receptors were obtained from a human donor with classical Hodgkin lymphoma. CDR3s include the opening cysteine and the closing phenylalanine or tryptophan. A D gene is named only where the DNA matches it firmly. Some rows mark clone size as missing; the rest say once, few, many or name a class of expanded clone.

d_gene: NA; v_gene: TRBV19; abundance: NA; CDR3aa: CASSTGIQSNYGYTF
d_gene: NA; v_gene: TRBV19; abundance: NA; CDR3aa: CASSIVGQPNTEAFF
d_gene: NA; v_gene: TRBV7-9; abundance: NA; CDR3aa: CASSSGGQGTQYF
d_gene: NA; v_gene: TRBV2; abundance: once; CDR3aa: CASSDDLPGKETQYF
d_gene: NA; v_gene: TRBV11-1; abundance: NA; CDR3aa: CASSFQYTGELFF
d_gene: TRBD2; v_gene: TRBV27; abundance: NA; CDR3aa: CASSHRLAGWRELFF
d_gene: NA; v_gene: TRBV30; abundance: NA; CDR3aa: CAGEWDSPTEQYF
d_gene: NA; v_gene: TRBV18; abundance: NA; CDR3aa: CASSPPGTSFGELFF
d_gene: TRBD1; v_gene: TRBV6-4; abundance: many; CDR3aa: CASSRQGEADTQYF
d_gene: TRBD2; v_gene: TRBV25-1; abundance: NA; CDR3aa: CASSVRLAGGETQYF
d_gene: NA; v_gene: TRBV6-7; abundance: NA; CDR3aa: CASSYWVQGSRQPQHF
d_gene: TRBD2; v_gene: TRBV5-1; abundance: NA; CDR3aa: CASSIVPGLAGTDTQYF
d_gene: TRBD1; v_gene: TRBV5-1; abundance: NA; CDR3aa: CASSEGQGDQPQHF
d_gene: NA; v_gene: TRBV11-3; abundance: NA; CDR3aa: CASSLTGMAGELFF
d_gene: NA; v_gene: TRBV9; abundance: NA; CDR3aa: CASSGGEGYEQYF
d_gene: TRBD2; v_gene: TRBV6-6; abundance: NA; CDR3aa: CASRAPGLAYEQYF
d_gene: NA; v_gene: TRBV5-4; abundance: once; CDR3aa: CASRHQRGPNYGYTF
d_gene: NA; v_gene: TRBV2; abundance: once; CDR3aa: CASSREGAGWYGYTF
d_gene: NA; v_gene: TRBV19; abundance: NA; CDR3aa: CASSISGDTQYF
d_gene: NA; v_gene: TRBV6-4; abundance: NA; CDR3aa: CASSLGDGNGYTF
d_gene: NA; v_gene: TRBV19; abundance: NA; CDR3aa: CASNPGSGAQYF
d_gene: NA; v_gene: TRBV29-1; abundance: NA; CDR3aa: CSVRGTDTQYF
d_gene: NA; v_gene: TRBV6-5; abundance: NA; CDR3aa: CASSYSGGRRETQYF
d_gene: NA; v_gene: TRBV28; abundance: NA; CDR3aa: CASTLGMNTEAFF
d_gene: NA; v_gene: TRBV5-1; abundance: NA; CDR3aa: CASSQDPTDDLYGYTF
d_gene: NA; v_gene: TRBV19; abundance: NA; CDR3aa: CASSIADTQYF
d_gene: TRBD2; v_gene: TRBV2; abundance: NA; CDR3aa: CASRREAVFSYEQYF
d_gene: TRBD1; v_gene: TRBV27; abundance: NA; CDR3aa: CASRLDRGGDQPQHF
d_gene: TRBD2; v_gene: TRBV4-3; abundance: NA; CDR3aa: CASSQEMGGPVSLFQETQYF
d_gene: NA; v_gene: TRBV28; abundance: NA; CDR3aa: CASSFPLDTWPGEKLFF
d_gene: TRBD1; v_gene: TRBV4-1; abundance: NA; CDR3aa: CASSATQGIRNLYEQYF
d_gene: NA; v_gene: TRBV7-6; abundance: few; CDR3aa: CASSLVPGTTYEQYF
d_gene: TRBD1; v_gene: TRBV6-5; abundance: medium-sized; CDR3aa: CASSRDRVGSPLHF
d_gene: NA; v_gene: TRBV25-1; abundance: NA; CDR3aa: CASSQPYGNEQFF
d_gene: NA; v_gene: TRBV5-1; abundance: NA; CDR3aa: CASSRQGNSGNTIYF
d_gene: NA; v_gene: TRBV18; abundance: NA; CDR3aa: CASSSGEGQPQHF
d_gene: NA; v_gene: TRBV7-2; abundance: NA; CDR3aa: CASSFGGASYNEQFF
d_gene: NA; v_gene: TRBV7-2; abundance: NA; CDR3aa: CASSQVAGPPYEQYF
d_gene: NA; v_gene: TRBV7-8; abundance: NA; CDR3aa: CASSLAWVNSLSYEQYF
d_gene: TRBD2; v_gene: TRBV10-3; abundance: few; CDR3aa: CAISLAGAYNEQFF
d_gene: NA; v_gene: TRBV7-9; abundance: NA; CDR3aa: CASSPLPRSETQYF
d_gene: NA; v_gene: TRBV7-8; abundance: NA; CDR3aa: CATGGALLYGYTF
d_gene: NA; v_gene: TRBV6-5; abundance: few; CDR3aa: CASSGQNQNYGYTF
d_gene: TRBD2; v_gene: TRBV5-4; abundance: NA; CDR3aa: CASGPREWAQETQYF
d_gene: NA; v_gene: TRBV27; abundance: NA; CDR3aa: CASRGRGRNIQYF
d_gene: NA; v_gene: TRBV27; abundance: NA; CDR3aa: CASSRDISTDTQYF
d_gene: TRBD1; v_gene: TRBV29-1; abundance: few; CDR3aa: CSVGTGPEQYF
d_gene: NA; v_gene: TRBV7-7; abundance: NA; CDR3aa: CASSSSPLLGGNEQFF
d_gene: NA; v_gene: TRBV7-9; abundance: many; CDR3aa: CASSSIFPRWNQPQHF
d_gene: TRBD1; v_gene: TRBV28; abundance: NA; CDR3aa: CASSSLGTGVGEQYF
d_gene: NA; v_gene: TRBV2; abundance: NA; CDR3aa: CASRITGLATNEKLFF
d_gene: NA; v_gene: TRBV27; abundance: once; CDR3aa: CASSTPAAYNEQFF
d_gene: TRBD1; v_gene: TRBV18; abundance: NA; CDR3aa: CASSPREQGPHEQYF
d_gene: NA; v_gene: TRBV6-6; abundance: NA; CDR3aa: CASRPPGGYYEQYF
d_gene: TRBD1; v_gene: TRBV2; abundance: NA; CDR3aa: CAGSPTLGGAETQYF
d_gene: TRBD2; v_gene: TRBV11-2; abundance: NA; CDR3aa: CASTRGGGELFF
d_gene: NA; v_gene: TRBV5-4; abundance: NA; CDR3aa: CASSSGALGDTQYF